This TCR beta chain stems from a study of T-cell memory formation after mild COVID-19. Study context: Each donor largely had its own TCR clusters. Study results and limitations: Among CD4+ contracting clones, most were CM and EM, and CD8+ ones EMRA. Second-wave clones reaching peak frequency on day 37 lacked confirmed SARS-CoV-2 specificity. Clones contracting over day 15 to 85 were CD4/CD8 balanced, with later expanders leaning CD4+.

The germline V gene has CDR1 SNHLY and CDR2 FYNNEI. CDR3 size: 13 residues. The ends were cut back, 8 bases at V and 0 bases at J, with 5 bases in the middle. TCRdb used MiXCR to reprocess the 5' RACE reads, holding one entry per CDR3 protein. The sample yields approximately 250,000 distinct CDR3 sequences, 15% to 20% seen once. This clonotype was seen only a few times. Its antigen remains unknown. The gene calls are TRBV2 and TRBJ1-6; D ambiguous. The material sequenced was PBMCs or a T cell subset sorted from them (not recorded which). The source of this sequence is a man aged 18 to 29 who had mild COVID-19 (a few samples of this study predate the infection). Cell type and time point are not known. CDR3 region: CASPRSYNSPLHF. The CDR3 DNA sequence: TGTGCCAGCCCGCGCTCCTATAATTCACCCCTCCACTTT.